This T cell receptor beta chain is from a study of T-cell memory formation after mild COVID-19. Study-wide points: There was no confirmation that second-wave clones peaking on day 37 were SARS-CoV-2 specific. CD8+ contracting clones occupied EMRA, while CD4+ ones occupied mainly CM and EM.

With respect to this clonotype: Antigen: not known.

TCRdb reprocessed the 5' RACE reads with MiXCR, giving one entry per CDR3 protein. The sample shows roughly 450,000 distinct CDR3 sequences, 15% to 20% of them seen only once. This CDR3 has 13 residues. The germline gives CDR1 PRHDT, CDR2 FYEKMQ (reference sequence). Trimming removed 2 bases at V and 8 bases at J, with 12 bases between. The TCR comes from an adult woman who had mild COVID-19 (a few samples of this study predate the infection). Cell type and time point are not known. Material for sequencing was PBMCs or a T cell subset sorted from them (not recorded which). The rearrangement uses TRBV13 and TRBJ1-2; no clear D gene. The CDR3 protein is CASSLTGRQGYTF. DNA for the CDR3: TGTGCCAGCAGCTTAACCGGGAGGCAAGGCTACACCTTC.